The 27 T cell receptor beta chains reported below all come from one sample, sequenced in a study of graft-versus-host responses after intestinal transplantation (dated by TCRdb to the early 2020s). No cognate antigen is known for these TCRs. This sample's time point label indicates: cells obtained before transplantation from donor or recipient. Library prep was done by the immunoSEQ multiplex PCR assay. This is the immuneACCESS table as TCRdb keeps it, with only in-frame sequences that have V and J called. A part of the clones is gone; compared with another copy, unresolved V genes explain less than half, and the rest is unexplained. The sample contains tens of thousands of clones, 70% to 85% of them found a single time. Approximately 19% of the sample comes from the top ten. The sample was unstimulated CD8+ T cells sorted from spleen or lymph node cells, taken before intestinal transplant. These receptor sequences come from a human donor who received an intestinal transplant.

V is TRBV19 and J is TRBJ2-3; possibly TRBD1 for D (6 bases). The V gene's germline CDR1 is LNHDA and CDR2 SQIVND (reference sequence). V dropped 7 bases and J dropped 2 bases, with 13 bases sitting between them. The CDR3 loop spans 14 amino acids. CDR3 protein: CASIAGTNTDTQYF. The DNA for the CDR3 is TGTGCCAGTATCGCCGGGACAAACACAGATACGCAGTATTTT.

The chain recombines TRBV4-1 with TRBJ2-1, with 10 nucleotides matching TRBD2. V shed 1 base and J 9 bases; nucleotides not matched to a gene: 9. CDR3 length equals 16 residues. Germline CDR1 reads MGHRA; CDR2 reads YSYEKL. The DNA of the CDR3 is TGCGCCAGCAGCCAAGGGAGCGGGGGGGCCCCCTTTGAGCAGTTCTTC. Translation gives CASSQGSGGAPFEQFF.

The chain links TRBV27 to TRBJ2-7; possible D gene TRBD1, 6 bases. V gave up 4 bases and J gave up 3 bases, with 16 bases separating them. This CDR3 region has 15 residues. Germline loops: CDR1 MNHEY, CDR2 SMNVEV (reference sequence). CDR3 in amino acids: CASSYGARGGYEQYF. As DNA, the CDR3 is TGTGCCAGCAGTTACGGGGCCAGGGGCGGCTACGAGCAGTACTTC.

This clone was seen only once. This sequence joins TRBV7-9 and TRBJ1-2; D is ambiguous. The CDR3 covers 14 residues. V was clipped by 7 bases and J by 6 bases, with 18 bases between them. Germline V lookup: CDR1 SEHNR, CDR2 FQNEAQ (reference sequence). CDR3 nucleotides: TGTGCCAGCACCGTAGGGAGGGTTCCGGATGGCTACACCTTC. This gives the protein CASTVGRVPDGYTF.

This clone was recorded a few times. The V gene is TRBV6-1, the J gene TRBJ2-5; D gene ambiguous. CDR1 is MNHNS and CDR2 is SASEGT in the germline V gene. With 1 base removed from V and 2 bases from J, the gap between germline ends came to 8 bases. The CDR3 loop spans 14 amino acids. CDR3 residues: CASSEVGGQETQYF. The DNA for the CDR3 is TGTGCCAGCAGTGAAGTCGGCGGTCAAGAGACCCAGTACTTC.

This clone has just a few counts. The rearrangement joins TRBV14 to TRBJ2-1; D remains unclear. The CDR3 runs 16 residues. The ends were cut back, 2 bases at V and 7 bases at J, with 18 bases in the middle. Germline CDR1 SGHDN, CDR2 FVKESK. CDR3 sequence: CASSQRTSGKVNEQFF. The CDR3 DNA follows: TGTGCCAGCAGCCAAAGAACTTCAGGTAAAGTGAATGAGCAGTTCTTC.

This CDR3 is CASSFNSAGLGYTF. DNA of the CDR3: TGTGCCAGCAGTTTCAATTCGGCAGGGTTGGGCTACACCTTC. The V gene is TRBV27, the J gene TRBJ1-2; D is possibly TRBD1 (5 bases). CDR3 length: 14 residues. Germline CDR1 MNHEY, CDR2 SMNVEV (reference sequence). V was clipped by 3 bases and J by 8 bases, with 16 bases between them.

The rearrangement links TRBV7-9 to TRBJ1-1; D unclear. Trimming pared 2 bases from V and 0 bases from J, leaving 7 bases between. CDR1 is SEHNR and CDR2 is FQNEAQ in the germline V gene (reference sequence). This CDR3 contains 14 residues. This CDR3 is CASSLLRLNTEAFF. CDR3 sequence (DNA): TGTGCCAGCAGCTTATTGCGGTTGAACACTGAAGCTTTCTTT. Variable domain in full (rest from reference TRBV7-9 and TRBJ1-1): DTGVSQNPRHKITKRGQNVTFRCDPISEHNRLYWYRQTLGQGPEFLTYFQNEAQLEKSRLLSDRFSAERPKGSFSTLEIQRTEQGDSAMYLCASSLLRLNTEAFFGQGTRLTVV.

CDR3 loop: CASSEPASGGAYEQYF. The CDR3 DNA reads as TGTGCCAGCAGTGAACCCGCTAGCGGGGGGGCCTACGAGCAGTACTTC. The J gene is TRBJ2-7, the V gene TRBV2; 12 bases are a match to TRBD2. The trim removed 2 bases at V and 2 bases at J, leaving 4 bases unmatched. The germline gives CDR1 SNHLY, CDR2 FYNNEI. There are 16 residues in the CDR3. The full variable domain, in which reference TRBV2 and TRBJ2-7 provide the parts outside the CDR3, is EPEVTQTPSHQVTQMGQEVILRCVPISNHLYFYWYRQILGQKVEFLVSFYNNEISEKSEIFDDQFSVERPDGSNFTLKIRSTKLEDSAMYFCASSEPASGGAYEQYFGPGTRLTVT.

The chain joins TRBV7-8 to TRBJ2-7, with 10 bases aligning to TRBD2. CDR3 length: 13 amino acids. Trimming cost V 7 bases and J 5 bases; bases outside gene matches: 5. Germline CDR1 is SGHVS and CDR2 is FQNEAQ. CDR3 amino acids: CASTLAGVHEQYF. DNA of the CDR3: TGTGCCAGCACGCTAGCGGGAGTCCACGAGCAGTACTTC.

The rearrangement joins TRBV27 to TRBJ2-7; D not certain. V gave up 2 bases and J gave up 6 bases, with 8 bases separating them. Germline V gene sequence: CDR1 MNHEY, CDR2 SMNVEV (reference sequence). The CDR3 covers 12 residues. CDR3 nucleotide sequence: TGTGCCAGCAGTTTACGTGAGAGCGAGCAGTACTTC. This gives the protein CASSLRESEQYF.

To note about this clone: The same CDR3 arises from other DNA sequences in this sample as well. V usage is TRBV29-1 and J usage is TRBJ2-1, with D unresolved. CDR1 is SQVTM, CDR2 ANQGSEA, per germline. Trimming stripped 5 bases from V and 4 bases from J, with 6 bases between. This CDR3 is 11 amino acids long. CDR3: CSVTLYNEQFF. The CDR3 DNA sequence: TGCAGCGTTACCCTATACAATGAGCAGTTCTTC.

This CDR3 is CASSDRGSYEQYF. Written as DNA, the CDR3 is TGCGCCAGCAGCGACAGGGGTTCCTACGAGCAGTACTTC. This chain connects TRBV4-1 to TRBJ2-5; 8 bases are shared with TRBD1. The J call may be mistaken, given a closer DNA end match to TRBJ2-7. The CDR3 consists of 13 residues. Germline CDR1 MGHRA, CDR2 YSYEKL.

V and J are TRBV5-1 and TRBJ2-7; 9 nucleotides agree with TRBD1. There are 14 residues in the CDR3. The V gene's germline CDR1 is SGHRS and CDR2 YFSETQ. After removal of 7 bases from V and 6 bases from J, the junction contained 11 bases not matched to a gene. The CDR3 is CASGRDRESGEQYF. CDR3 DNA sequence: TGCGCCAGCGGCCGGGACAGGGAATCTGGCGAGCAGTACTTC. Drawing the rest from reference TRBV5-1 and TRBJ2-7, the complete variable domain is KAGVTQTPRYLIKTRGQQVTLSCSPISGHRSVSWYQQTPGQGLQFLFEYFSETQRNKGNFPGRFSGRQFSNSRSEMNVSTLELGDSALYLCASGRDRESGEQYFGPGTRLTVT.

This chain links TRBV6-5 with TRBJ2-7, with 7 positions matching TRBD2. Germline loops: CDR1 MNHEY, CDR2 SVGAGI. This CDR3 contains 15 residues. V was pared by 6 bases and J by 3 bases, with 11 bases of the junction left unmatched. The CDR3 DNA is TGTGCCAGCAGGGAAAGCGGGATCCCTGTCTACGAGCAGTACTTC. This gives the protein CASRESGIPVYEQYF.

This clone was seen once. The chain recombines TRBV7-9 with TRBJ2-7; D remains unclear. Germline V gene data show CDR1 as SEHNR and CDR2 as FQNEAQ (reference sequence). This CDR3 comprises 13 residues. Between the trimmed V and J ends, which lost 4 bases and 6 bases, there was a span of 13 bases. The CDR3, as DNA: TGTGCCAGCAGCTCAGACTTAAATGGCGAGCAGTACTTC. This sequence encodes CASSSDLNGEQYF.

The chain has TRBV21-1 and TRBJ1-2; the DNA was not used to check the table's D call, TRBD1. TRBV21-1 has pseudogene status. The CDR3 runs 14 residues. The CDR3 here is CASSKGRQGDGYTF. CDR3 bases: TGTGCCAGCAGCAAAGGGAGACAGGGCGATGGCTACACCTTC.

The rearrangement uses TRBV9 and TRBJ2-3, with 8 bases fitting TRBD2. The CDR3 extends over 17 amino acids. The germline V gene encodes CDR1 SGDLS and CDR2 YYNGEE. V trimming: 3 bases; J trimming: 2 bases; junction bases outside the gene matches: 11. CDR3: CASSAKRGSGATDTQYF. Written as DNA, the CDR3 is TGTGCCAGCAGCGCAAAGAGGGGTAGCGGGGCCACAGATACGCAGTATTTT.

V is TRBV4-2 and J is TRBJ2-5, with 8 bases fitting TRBD1. The V gene's germline CDR1 is LGHNA and CDR2 YNFKEQ. CDR3 size: 15 residues. V trimming: 1 base; J trimming: 4 bases; junction bases outside the gene matches: 5. The CDR3 DNA follows: TGTGCCAGCAGCCAAGTTCAGGGGGCAGGAGAGACCCAGTACTTC. Translated: CASSQVQGAGETQYF.

This chain connects TRBV11-2 to TRBJ2-1; a weak D match, TRBD2 (5 bases). The CDR3 totals 17 residues. The germline CDR1 and CDR2 sequences are SGHAT and FQNNGV. V shed 1 base and J shed 4 bases, with 17 bases lying between them. The CDR3 loop is CASSLGTGGRYYNEQFF. The CDR3, as DNA: TGTGCCAGCAGCTTAGGGACCGGAGGACGGTATTACAATGAGCAGTTCTTC.

The rearrangement links TRBV18 to TRBJ2-7, with a possible D match to TRBD1 (6 bases). The CDR3 is 16 residues long. The V end lost 3 bases, the J end lost 0 bases, and 15 bases lay between the germline ends. Germline V CDR1 and CDR2: KGHSH, LQKENI. Written as DNA, the CDR3 is TGTGCCAGCTCACCGTACCGGGACACCAACTCCTACGAGCAGTACTTC. Translated: CASSPYRDTNSYEQYF. Variable domain in full (rest from reference TRBV18 and TRBJ2-7): NAGVMQNPRHLVRRRGQEARLRCSPMKGHSHVYWYRQLPEEGLKFMVYLQKENIIDESGMPKERFSAEFPKEGPSILRIQQVVRGDSAAYFCASSPYRDTNSYEQYFGPGTRLTVT.

J is TRBJ1-4 and V is TRBV5-6; D uncertain. Trimming took off 5 bases at V and 3 bases at J, with 11 bases between the two ends. The CDR3 extends over 14 amino acids. Germline CDR1 reads SGHDT; CDR2 reads YYEEEE. The DNA for the CDR3 is TGTGCCAGCAGTTCTCAGGCTTCTAATGAAAAACTGTTTTTT. This encodes CASSSQASNEKLFF.

The chain couples TRBV28 to TRBJ2-5; 8 nucleotides agree with TRBD1. The CDR3 runs to 16 residues. With 1 base clipped from V and 5 bases from J, the junction kept 9 bases outside the gene matches. The V gene's germline CDR1 is MDHEN and CDR2 SYDVKM. DNA for the CDR3: TGTGCCAGCAGTTTATCCTGGACAGGGTTTGAGGAGACCCAGTACTTC. It codes for CASSLSWTGFEETQYF.

The chain carries TRBV7-9 and TRBJ2-7, with D hard to call. Germline CDR1 and CDR2: SEHNR and FQNEAQ (reference sequence). CDR3 length equals 13 residues. Trimming removed 2 bases at V and 6 bases at J, with 11 bases between. CDR3 DNA: TGTGCCAGCAGCTTAAATTGGGCATCCGAGCAGTACTTC. Its protein product is CASSLNWASEQYF.

This chain connects TRBV7-6 to TRBJ1-1; 8 bases are shared with TRBD1. CDR1 and CDR2 (germline): SGHVS, FNYEAQ. V lost 8 bases, J lost 1 base, and 3 bases stayed unmatched. This CDR3 is 13 amino acids long. The CDR3 sequence is CASGQGANTEAFF. CDR3 coding DNA: TGTGCCAGCGGGCAGGGGGCGAACACTGAAGCTTTCTTT.

The chain uses TRBV19 and TRBJ1-6, with D uncertain. CDR3 size: 17 residues. Deletions cut 2 bases from V and 3 bases from J, with 14 bases between. Germline-derived CDR1 and CDR2 are LNHDA and SQIVND (reference sequence). CDR3 protein: CASSIRYGVFYNSPLHF. As DNA, the CDR3 is TGTGCCAGTAGTATACGCTACGGAGTTTTCTATAATTCACCCCTCCACTTT.

Here the CDR3 reads CASSLASHEQFF. Here the CDR3 DNA reads TGTGCCAGCAGCTTAGCGTCTCATGAGCAGTTCTTC. The rearrangement joins TRBV7-8 to TRBJ2-1; D gene uncertain. V gave up 0 bases and J gave up 8 bases, with 5 bases separating them. The length of the CDR3 is 12 residues. Looked up from germline, CDR1 is SGHVS and CDR2 is FQNEAQ.